This TCR beta chain came from a study of metastatic and nonmetastatic thyroid tumors. The overall study: Comparative analysis of repertoires was undertaken across blood and tumor or nodule tissue obtained from malignant and benign thyroid patients. Study-wide points: When malignant thyroid tumors were compared with benign nodules, TCR beta diversity was reportedly significantly higher in the malignant tumors. This held in both blood and tumor samples.

Trimming removed 1 base from V and 0 bases from J, with 18 bases in between. The germline CDR1 and CDR2 sequences are LNHNV and YYDKDF (reference sequence). The CDR3 has 18 amino acids. Before thyroid surgery, none of the patients had received any treatment. In regard to this clone: Antigen: not known.

TCRdb re-called clones via MiXCR from the PCR reads. The sample contains about 18,000 clones, about a third of which appear only once. The sample consisted of tumor tissue. This receptor was taken from a female donor with papillary thyroid cancer or a benign thyroid nodule (not recorded which). Some clones in this sample may be carry-over from other donors' samples. The chain employs TRBV15 and TRBJ2-5; a weak D match, TRBD2 (6 bases). The CDR3 sequence is CATSRGFRAGINQETQYF. CDR3 bases: TGTGCCACCAGCAGAGGGTTTCGAGCGGGCATAAACCAAGAGACCCAGTACTTC.